This entry features one TCR beta chain sequence. Sequencing of TCR beta was undertaken in CD8+ and CD4+ T cells derived from blood. Healthy donors matched for age and sex were used as controls. The TEMRA cells underwent FACS enrichment, while the CD8+ and CD4+ T cells underwent negative isolation. This sample was taken from a study of CD8 T cells in Susac syndrome. RNA was extracted with the RNeasy kit, and a quantity of 0.5 to 1 ug was reverse transcribed using random hexamers. An immunoSEQ multiplex PCR amplified TCR beta CDR3 over 54 Vbeta and 13 Jbeta. TCRdb reprocessed the immunoSEQ multiplex PCR reads with MiXCR, giving one entry per CDR3 protein. In the table there are 100,000 or so distinct CDR3 sequences, around 90% of which are singletons. The CDR3 has 15 amino acids. The junction had 6 bases not matched to a gene; V was cut back by 4 bases and J by 5 bases. Germline V gives CDR1 SEHNR, CDR2 FQNEAQ (reference sequence).

Sequencing was carried out using CD4+ T cells from PBMCs. The chain links TRBV7-9 to TRBJ2-3; TRBD2 matches 10 bases. The TCR comes from a human donor in good health. Written as DNA, the CDR3 is TGTGCCAGCAGCTACCTGTTAGCGGGAGGAGATACGCAGTATTTT. It translates to CASSYLLAGGDTQYF.